The 29 T cell receptor beta chains in this list originate from one sample, sequenced in a study of cytomegalovirus exposure and HLA in healthy donors. TCRdb's table, derived via immunoSEQ multiplex PCR, lists solely in-frame clones and lacks some. The data show more than 55,000 clones, with around 96% seen just once and roughly 0.98% held by the top ten. Sequenced: PBMCs. These receptors originate from a man younger than 35 in good health and CMV-seronegative.

In its sample, this clone was seen once. The gene calls are TRBV2 and TRBJ2-5; 9 nucleotides agree with TRBD2. CDR1 SNHLY and CDR2 FYNNEI come from the germline V gene. With 4 bases clipped from V and 1 base from J, the junction kept 7 bases outside the gene matches. The CDR3 consists of 16 residues. The CDR3 spells CASSVSLAGLQETQYF. CDR3 coding DNA: TGTGCCAGCAGTGTTAGCCTAGCGGGGCTCCAAGAGACCCAGTACTTC.

This sequence joins TRBV28 and TRBJ2-7; D unresolved. Germline CDR1 is MDHEN and CDR2 is SYDVKM. V was trimmed by 1 base and J by 1 base, leaving 8 bases between them. The CDR3 is made up of 14 amino acids. For the CDR3, the DNA is TGTGCCAGCAGTTTATATCAGGATTCCTACGAGCAGTACTTC. Translating it yields CASSLYQDSYEQYF. The full variable domain, in which reference TRBV28 and TRBJ2-7 provide the parts outside the CDR3, is DVKVTQSSRYLVKRTGEKVFLECVQDMDHENMFWYRQDPGLGLRLIYFSYDVKMKEKGDIPEGYSVSREKKERFSLILESASTNQTSMYLCASSLYQDSYEQYFGPGTRLTVT.

This sequence joins TRBV4-1 and TRBJ1-5, with TRBD1 as a possible D gene (5 bases). Germline values: CDR1 MGHRA, CDR2 YSYEKL. V gave up 5 bases and J gave up 0 bases, with 8 bases separating them. The CDR3 consists of 14 residues. The CDR3 DNA reads TGCGCCAGCAGCATGACAGCTAGCAATCAGCCCCAGCATTTT. Residues: CASSMTASNQPQHF.

V and J are TRBV18 and TRBJ1-1; D gene uncertain. Germline V lookup: CDR1 KGHSH, CDR2 LQKENI. V gave up 0 bases and J gave up 1 base, with 6 bases separating them. This CDR3 spans 14 amino acids. CDR3 region: CASSPPPGNTEAFF. CDR3 nucleotides: TGTGCCAGCTCACCACCGCCAGGGAACACTGAAGCTTTCTTT.

This chain connects TRBV10-2 to TRBJ2-3; 8 nucleotides match TRBD2. The length of the CDR3 is 18 residues. Germline V gene lookup returns CDR1 WSHSY and CDR2 SAAADI. Trimming at V came to 2 bases and at J to 0 bases, leaving 10 bases not matched to a gene. The CDR3 region has the DNA TGCGCCAGCAGTGAGGACCGGGCTACTAGCGGAAGCACAGATACGCAGTATTTT. Amino acids: CASSEDRATSGSTDTQYF.

The chain combines TRBV6-5 with TRBJ2-3; TRBD1 agrees at 8 bases. Losses at the gene ends were 2 bases for V and 0 bases for J; bases not matched to a gene: 1. The CDR3 has 15 amino acids. Per germline, CDR1 MNHEY and CDR2 SVGAGI. The CDR3 sequence is CASSYRDRSTDTQYF. The CDR3 DNA sequence: TGTGCCAGCAGTTACCGGGACAGGAGCACAGATACGCAGTATTTT.

The chain combines TRBV6-5 with TRBJ2-2, with 12 positions matching TRBD1. Germline trimming cut 4 bases from V and 9 bases from J; bases unmatched to any gene: 9. The CDR3 is 16 amino acids. CDR1 is MNHEY and CDR2 is SVGAGI in the germline V gene. For the CDR3, the DNA is TGTGCCAGCAGTTTTCTGGGACAGGGGGCGAACTGGGAGCTGTTTTTT. It specifies CASSFLGQGANWELFF.

The chain recombines TRBV4-2 with TRBJ2-7, with TRBD2 matching 9 bases. The germline V gene encodes CDR1 LGHNA and CDR2 YNFKEQ. CDR3 size: 19 residues. Germline trimming cut 0 bases from V and 2 bases from J; bases unmatched to any gene: 14. Here the CDR3 DNA reads TGTGCCAGCAGCCAAGAATTAGGTTCCTTAGCGGGAGCGGCCTACGAGCAGTACTTC. Protein product: CASSQELGSLAGAAYEQYF.

This chain connects TRBV29-1 to TRBJ2-7, with a weak D call TRBD2 (6 bases). Trimming took 6 bases from V and 2 from J, leaving 14 bases between them. The CDR3 is 13 residues long. Germline CDR1 and CDR2: SQVTM and ANQGSEA. In DNA form, the CDR3 reads TGCAGCGTCTTCTCTAGCGCGACCTACGAGCAGTACTTC. Protein product: CSVFSSATYEQYF.

The J gene is TRBJ1-3, the V gene TRBV30; no clear D. In germline, CDR1 is GTSNPN, CDR2 SVGIG (reference sequence). The CDR3 is 15 residues long. The V end was cut by 7 bases, the J end by 0 bases, with 16 bases between. As DNA, the CDR3 is TGTGCCTCGGTGAAATGGTCTAGCTCTGGAAACACCATATATTTT. Residues: CASVKWSSSGNTIYF. Variable domain in full (rest from reference TRBV30 and TRBJ1-3): SQTIHQWPATLVQPVGSPLSLECTVEGTSNPNLYWYRQAAGRGLQLLFYSVGIGQISSEVPQNLSASRPQDRQFILSSKKLLLSDSGFYLCASVKWSSSGNTIYFGEGSWLTVV.

The chain recombines TRBV30 with TRBJ2-1, with 12 bases fitting TRBD2. This CDR3 is built from 13 residues. The germline V gene encodes CDR1 GTSNPN and CDR2 SVGIG (reference sequence). Germline trimming cut 4 bases from V and 9 bases from J; bases unmatched to any gene: 4. CDR3 loop: CAWTKTSGSEQFF. The CDR3 nucleotides are TGTGCCTGGACGAAGACTAGCGGGAGTGAGCAGTTCTTC.

The J gene is TRBJ2-7, the V gene TRBV7-8; D is perhaps TRBD2 (6 bases). There are 16 residues in the CDR3. Germline V CDR1 and CDR2: SGHVS, FQNEAQ. Trimming took off 1 base at V and 3 bases at J, with 16 bases between the two ends. The CDR3 reads CASSLGLAGGNYEQYF. Here the CDR3 DNA reads TGTGCCAGCAGCTTAGGTCTGGCGGGCGGGAACTACGAGCAGTACTTC.

The V and J genes are TRBV5-6 and TRBJ1-5, with a weak D call TRBD1 (5 bases). From germline, CDR1 is SGHDT and CDR2 YYEEEE. This CDR3 is built from 15 residues. Trimming removed 5 bases at V and 2 bases at J, with 14 bases between. The CDR3 protein is CASSLNSRGNQPQHF. The CDR3 bases are TGTGCCAGCAGTCTGAATAGCAGGGGCAATCAGCCCCAGCATTTT. The whole variable domain, filled in from reference TRBV5-6 and TRBJ1-5, reads DAGVTQSPTHLIKTRGQQVTLRCSPKSGHDTVSWYQQALGQGPQFIFQYYEEEERQRGNFPDRFSGHQFPNYSSELNVNALLLGDSALYLCASSLNSRGNQPQHFGDGTRLSIL.

The gene calls are TRBV7-9 and TRBJ2-7; D might be TRBD2 (5 bases). The CDR3 has 15 amino acids. Germline assignment: CDR1 SEHNR and CDR2 FQNEAQ (reference sequence). Trimming removed 4 bases from V and 2 bases from J, with 15 bases in between. CDR3 in DNA: TGTGCCAGCAGCTCAAGCGGACGGGTCCCCTACGAGCAGTACTTC. It specifies CASSSSGRVPYEQYF. Full variable domain (outside the CDR3, taken from reference TRBV7-9 and TRBJ2-7): DTGVSQNPRHKITKRGQNVTFRCDPISEHNRLYWYRQTLGQGPEFLTYFQNEAQLEKSRLLSDRFSAERPKGSFSTLEIQRTEQGDSAMYLCASSSSGRVPYEQYFGPGTRLTVT.

The chain is built from TRBV6-6 and TRBJ2-7; 9 bases align to TRBD1. J gave up 4 bases and V 6 bases, and 4 bases lay outside the gene matches. The length of the CDR3 is 13 residues. Looked up from germline, CDR1 is MNHNY and CDR2 is SVGAGI (reference sequence). The CDR3 loop is CASRMDRGYEQYF. In DNA, the CDR3 is TGTGCCAGCAGAATGGACAGGGGTTACGAGCAGTACTTC.

The chain employs TRBV28 and TRBJ1-1; possible D gene TRBD1, 5 bases. Germline loops: CDR1 MDHEN, CDR2 SYDVKM. CDR3 length equals 13 residues. Deletions cut 2 bases from V and 6 bases from J, with 10 bases between. Here the CDR3 DNA reads TGTGCCAGCAGTTTAGCGGGGGTTGCTGAAGCTTTCTTT. This gives the protein CASSLAGVAEAFF. Full variable domain (outside the CDR3, taken from reference TRBV28 and TRBJ1-1): DVKVTQSSRYLVKRTGEKVFLECVQDMDHENMFWYRQDPGLGLRLIYFSYDVKMKEKGDIPEGYSVSREKKERFSLILESASTNQTSMYLCASSLAGVAEAFFGQGTRLTVV.

A single count supports this clone. The CDR3 sequence: CATARGNRYEQYF. CDR3 nucleotides: TGTGCCACCGCCAGGGGGAACAGATACGAGCAGTACTTC. The J gene is TRBJ2-7, the V gene TRBV2, with 7 positions matching TRBD1. V shed 10 bases and J 4 bases; nucleotides not matched to a gene: 10. CDR3 size: 13 residues. The germline V gene encodes CDR1 SNHLY and CDR2 FYNNEI. The full variable domain, completed using reference TRBV2 and TRBJ2-7, is EPEVTQTPSHQVTQMGQEVILRCVPISNHLYFYWYRQILGQKVEFLVSFYNNEISEKSEIFDDQFSVERPDGSNFTLKIRSTKLEDSAMYFCATARGNRYEQYFGPGTRLTVT.

This clone was seen just once. The chain uses TRBV5-5 and TRBJ2-2, with TRBD1 matching 8 bases. This CDR3 spans 16 amino acids. V lost 0 bases and J lost 0; bases outside the gene matches: 1. CDR1 and CDR2 (germline): SGHKS, YYEKEE (reference sequence). The CDR3 DNA reads TGTGCCAGCAGCTTGGCCAGGGGGCCGAACACCGGGGAGCTGTTTTTT. Its translation is CASSLARGPNTGELFF.

In DNA form, the CDR3 reads TGCGCCAGCAGCCACAAGGGACAACTGTACGAGCAGTACTTC. It specifies CASSHKGQLYEQYF. The chain combines TRBV4-1 with TRBJ2-7; D perhaps matches TRBD1 (6 bases). CDR3 length equals 14 residues. V lost 3 bases to trimming and J lost 4 bases, with 13 bases between them. Per the germline V gene, CDR1 is MGHRA and CDR2 is YSYEKL.

The gene calls are TRBV29-1 and TRBJ2-7; 7 bases agree with TRBD2. Germline CDR1 is SQVTM and CDR2 is ANQGSEA. CDR3 size: 13 residues. J was trimmed by 4 bases and V by 6 bases; bases with no gene match: 9. The CDR3 sequence: CSVQRDYSYEQYF. The CDR3 DNA reads TGCAGCGTCCAGAGGGACTACTCATACGAGCAGTACTTC.

This chain links TRBV29-1 with TRBJ2-2; the D gene is possibly TRBD1 (6 bases). The V end was cut by 7 bases, the J end by 0 bases, with 9 bases between. Looked up from germline, CDR1 is SQVTM and CDR2 is ANQGSEA. The CDR3 has 13 amino acids. CDR3 loop: CSAGHTNTGELFF. The CDR3, as DNA: TGCAGCGCGGGACACACGAACACCGGGGAGCTGTTTTTT.

This chain links TRBV5-1 with TRBJ2-7; 8 bases agree with TRBD2. CDR1 is SGHRS and CDR2 is YFSETQ in the germline V gene. There are 14 residues in the CDR3. Unmatched junction bases numbered 9, after V lost 5 bases and J lost 5 bases. The CDR3 DNA sequence: TGCGCCAGCAGGAAAAGCGGGAGTGGGGACGAGCAGTACTTC. Protein: CASRKSGSGDEQYF. The full variable domain, in which reference TRBV5-1 and TRBJ2-7 provide the parts outside the CDR3, is KAGVTQTPRYLIKTRGQQVTLSCSPISGHRSVSWYQQTPGQGLQFLFEYFSETQRNKGNFPGRFSGRQFSNSRSEMNVSTLELGDSALYLCASRKSGSGDEQYFGPGTRLTVT.

The chain joins TRBV7-2 to TRBJ2-7; perhaps TRBD1 as D (6 bases). Deletions cut 4 bases from V and 1 base from J, with 11 bases between. The CDR3 length is 14 residues. Germline V gene lookup returns CDR1 SGHTA and CDR2 FQGNSA. The CDR3 DNA sequence: TGTGCCAGCAGCTCGGACAGTAATTCCTACGAGCAGTACTTC. This encodes CASSSDSNSYEQYF.

This chain joins TRBV5-1 and TRBJ2-5; 7 bases match TRBD1. V shed 4 bases, J shed 3 bases, and the junction held 9 bases outside the gene matches. Germline values: CDR1 SGHRS, CDR2 YFSETQ. The CDR3 runs 15 residues. This chain's CDR3 is CASSPYGTAEETQYF. CDR3 in DNA: TGCGCCAGCAGCCCTTACGGGACAGCTGAAGAGACCCAGTACTTC. The whole variable domain, remainder taken from reference TRBV5-1 and TRBJ2-5, is KAGVTQTPRYLIKTRGQQVTLSCSPISGHRSVSWYQQTPGQGLQFLFEYFSETQRNKGNFPGRFSGRQFSNSRSEMNVSTLELGDSALYLCASSPYGTAEETQYFGPGTRLLVL.

The chain recombines TRBV2 with TRBJ2-7; 7 bases line up with TRBD1. CDR3 length equals 14 residues. With 10 bases clipped from V and 2 bases from J, the junction kept 11 bases outside the gene matches. The germline V gene has CDR1 SNHLY and CDR2 FYNNEI. DNA of the CDR3: TGTGCCAACGGGGCCCTGGACAGGACCTACGAGCAGTACTTC. It codes for CANGALDRTYEQYF.

The rearrangement joins TRBV5-1 to TRBJ2-5, with D tentatively TRBD2 (6 bases). V lost 3 bases and J 5 bases, leaving 20 bases between the germline ends. Germline assignment: CDR1 SGHRS and CDR2 YFSETQ. CDR3 size: 16 residues. The CDR3 loop is CASSWTGTSVVETQYF. The CDR3 nucleotides read TGCGCCAGCAGCTGGACCGGGACTTCGGTTGTGGAGACCCAGTACTTC.

DNA for the CDR3: TGTGCCTGGAACGACGGGAGAAGAGATACGCAGTATTTT. Translated: CAWNDGRRDTQYF. This chain joins TRBV30 and TRBJ2-3; possible D gene TRBD2, 6 bases. Germline CDR1 is GTSNPN and CDR2 is SVGIG (reference sequence). V was clipped by 4 bases and J by 5 bases, with 13 bases between them. This CDR3 has 13 amino acids.

V gene TRBV19 combines with J gene TRBJ2-5, with 9 bases fitting TRBD1. In germline, CDR1 is LNHDA, CDR2 SQIVND (reference sequence). V shed 8 bases and J 2 bases; nucleotides not matched to a gene: 3. The CDR3 length is 13 residues. CDR3 amino acids: CASGTGRQETQYF. The CDR3 coding sequence is TGTGCCAGTGGGACAGGGAGGCAAGAGACCCAGTACTTC. The full variable domain, rest sourced from reference TRBV19 and TRBJ2-5, is DGGITQSPKYLFRKEGQNVTLSCEQNLNHDAMYWYRQDPGQGLRLIYYSQIVNDFQKGDIAEGYSVSREKKESFPLTVTSAQKNPTAFYLCASGTGRQETQYFGPGTRLLVL.

The genes are TRBV27 and TRBJ2-1, with D uncertain. Trimming shortened V by 3 bases and J by 5 bases, and 8 bases separated the two germline ends. The CDR3 sequence is 13 residues long. Germline V gene data show CDR1 as MNHEY and CDR2 as SMNVEV (reference sequence). DNA for the CDR3: TGTGCCAGCAGTTTTACCGGAGACAATGAGCAGTTCTTC. The encoded protein is CASSFTGDNEQFF.